A single sample is the source of the 28 T cell receptor beta chains below, sequenced in a study of T cell responses to AZD1222 COVID-19 vaccine. Data came from immunoSEQ multiplex PCR; TCRdb stores just in-frame clones and leaves some out. The sample yields about 110,000 clones, more than 65% seen once. The sequencing used peripheral blood, collected on day 0 of AZD1222 vaccination. The receptors shown here come from an adult in good health.

The chain is built from TRBV28 and TRBJ2-5, with TRBD1 as a possible D gene (6 bases). Looked up from germline, CDR1 is MDHEN and CDR2 is SYDVKM. Trimming left V 7 bases short and J 0 bases short, with 15 bases between. The CDR3 length is 15 residues. The CDR3 bases are TGTGCCAGCAAACAGGGCAGGGCGTACCAAGAGACCCAGTACTTC. This codes for CASKQGRAYQETQYF.

This clone was detected once. This rearrangement joins TRBV7-9 to TRBJ1-2; 9 bases are shared with TRBD1. The length of the CDR3 is 13 residues. Trimming removed 7 bases from V and 6 bases from J; junction bases left unmatched: 6. Per the germline V gene, CDR1 is SEHNR and CDR2 is FQNEAQ (reference sequence). The CDR3 region has the DNA TGTGCCAGCATCATACAGGGGGCGGATGGCTACACCTTC. Translation gives CASIIQGADGYTF.

The rearrangement uses TRBV5-4 and TRBJ1-1, with D maybe TRBD1 (5 bases). Trimming pared 5 bases from V and 4 bases from J, leaving 18 bases between. Germline values: CDR1 SGHNT, CDR2 YYREEE (reference sequence). This CDR3 has 15 amino acids. The CDR3 spells CASSSGTRSPTEAFF. The DNA of the CDR3 is TGTGCCAGCAGTTCAGGGACCAGGAGTCCCACTGAAGCTTTCTTT. Supplemented by reference TRBV5-4 and TRBJ1-1, the full variable domain reads ETGVTQSPTHLIKTRGQQVTLRCSSQSGHNTVSWYQQALGQGPQFIFQYYREEENGRGNFPPRFSGLQFPNYSSELNVNALELDDSALYLCASSSGTRSPTEAFFGQGTRLTVV.

The chain uses TRBV11-2 and TRBJ2-5; 7 bases match TRBD1. Germline CDR1 and CDR2: SGHAT and FQNNGV. J was trimmed by 2 bases and V by 3 bases; bases with no gene match: 18. CDR3 length: 19 amino acids. CDR3 coding DNA: TGTGCCAGCAGCTTGTCCCTGGGGGTGGGGACAGAACTTCAAGAGACCCAGTACTTC. Residues: CASSLSLGVGTELQETQYF.

The rearrangement uses TRBV7-8 and TRBJ2-7, with 10 bases identical to TRBD2. The CDR3 length is 15 residues. Germline V CDR1 and CDR2: SGHVS, FQNEAQ. Trimming cost V 1 base and J 6 bases; bases outside gene matches: 6. The CDR3 loop is CASSLESGRAREQYF. The CDR3 DNA reads as TGTGCCAGCAGCTTAGAGAGCGGGAGGGCCCGCGAGCAGTACTTC.

V and J are TRBV19 and TRBJ1-5; D gene uncertain. Trimming stripped 1 base from V and 0 bases from J, with 7 bases between. CDR1 and CDR2 from the germline V gene are LNHDA and SQIVND (reference sequence). CDR3 length equals 15 residues. DNA for the CDR3: TGTGCCAGTAGTATAGGAGATTATAGCAATCAGCCCCAGCATTTT. It yields the protein CASSIGDYSNQPQHF. The full variable domain, its missing parts supplied by reference TRBV19 and TRBJ1-5, is DGGITQSPKYLFRKEGQNVTLSCEQNLNHDAMYWYRQDPGQGLRLIYYSQIVNDFQKGDIAEGYSVSREKKESFPLTVTSAQKNPTAFYLCASSIGDYSNQPQHFGDGTRLSIL.

The rearrangement joins TRBV25-1 to TRBJ2-3, with D possibly being TRBD2 (6 bases). V was pared by 5 bases and J by 0 bases, with 12 bases between. CDR1 and CDR2 from the germline V gene are MGHDK and SYGVNS. The CDR3 extends over 15 amino acids. Here the CDR3 reads CASSSSGTSTDTQYF. CDR3 sequence (DNA): TGTGCCAGCAGTTCTTCCGGGACTAGCACAGATACGCAGTATTTT.

This sequence joins TRBV7-2 and TRBJ1-1; D may be TRBD1 (6 bases). This CDR3 has 13 amino acids. Trimming pared 5 bases from V and 6 bases from J, leaving 13 bases between. The germline V gene has CDR1 SGHTA and CDR2 FQGNSA. The CDR3 coding sequence is TGTGCCAGCAGCCCACGGACAGCTGCTGAAGCTTTCTTT. This gives the protein CASSPRTAAEAFF.

The chain joins TRBV3-1 (or the pseudogene TRBV3-2) to TRBJ2-3; D is possibly TRBD2 (6 bases). V lost 1 base, J lost 4 bases, and 12 bases lay in between. CDR3 length equals 15 residues. Germline V gives CDR1 LGHDT, CDR2 YNNKEL (reference sequence). This chain's CDR3 is CASSQAGGWPDTQYF. As DNA, the CDR3 is TGTGCCAGCAGCCAAGCTGGGGGGTGGCCAGATACGCAGTATTTT.

The chain has TRBV5-7 and TRBJ1-5; 7 bases are a match to TRBD1. TRBV5-7 is an ORF for which the function is uncertain. V was clipped by 0 bases and J by 7 bases; unmatched bases: 7. This CDR3 is built from 15 residues. This chain's CDR3 is CASSLAGGVDQPQHF. DNA of the CDR3: TGTGCCAGCAGCTTGGCAGGGGGGGTTGACCAGCCCCAGCATTTT.

The chain joins TRBV12-3 or TRBV12-4 to TRBJ1-2, with a tentative D call TRBD1 (5 bases). The CDR3 length is 13 residues. The V end was cut by 7 bases, the J end by 1 base, with 10 bases between. CDR3 DNA sequence: TGTGCCAGCACCCTGACAGTTAACTATGGCTACACCTTC. Protein product: CASTLTVNYGYTF.

CDR3 sequence: CASRATLTLSDSNQPQHF. CDR3 nucleotide sequence: TGCGCCAGCCGAGCAACGTTGACCCTCAGTGATAGCAATCAGCCCCAGCATTTT. The V and J genes are TRBV4-1 and TRBJ1-5; D is unresolved. This CDR3 has 18 amino acids. Deletions cut 8 bases from V and 0 bases from J, with 23 bases between. The germline V gene encodes CDR1 MGHRA and CDR2 YSYEKL.

The J gene is TRBJ1-2, the V gene TRBV6-5, with D possibly being TRBD1 (5 bases). This CDR3 spans 12 amino acids. Deletions cut 2 bases from V and 7 bases from J, with 8 bases between. The germline gives CDR1 MNHEY, CDR2 SVGAGI. CDR3 nucleotide sequence: TGTGCCAGCAGTTACCGTGGGGGTGGCTACACCTTC. Residues: CASSYRGGGYTF.

The V gene is TRBV28, the J gene TRBJ2-7; TRBD1 aligns across 8 bases. J lost 5 bases, V lost 5 bases, and 17 bases had no gene match. The CDR3 spans 17 residues. Germline V lookup: CDR1 MDHEN, CDR2 SYDVKM. The CDR3 spells CASSRQWGRGQGDEQYF. The CDR3 DNA reads TGTGCCAGCAGTCGCCAGTGGGGCCGAGGACAGGGCGACGAGCAGTACTTC.

The J gene is TRBJ1-2, the V gene TRBV7-2; the D is unclear. Per germline, CDR1 SGHTA and CDR2 FQGNSA. The CDR3 length is 16 residues. Trimming pared 1 base from V and 4 bases from J, leaving 16 bases between. CDR3: CASSLGPPTGIYGYTF. CDR3 nucleotide sequence: TGTGCCAGCAGCTTAGGCCCACCAACTGGAATCTATGGCTACACCTTC.

The chain uses TRBV7-9 and TRBJ1-4; D is uncertain. The CDR3 totals 13 residues. The V gene lost 4 bases and the J gene lost 4 bases, with 7 bases spanning the gap. Germline assignment: CDR1 SEHNR and CDR2 FQNEAQ (reference sequence). The CDR3: CASSSQVNEKLFF. DNA for the CDR3: TGTGCCAGCAGCTCGCAGGTTAATGAAAAACTGTTTTTT.

Written as DNA, the CDR3 is TGTGCCAGCAGCTTTCGGGACGGAGGTTCCTACGAGCAGTACTTC. This translates into CASSFRDGGSYEQYF. The rearrangement joins TRBV7-3 to TRBJ2-7; D possibly uses TRBD1 or TRBD2 (5 bases each). This CDR3 comprises 15 residues. The V end was cut by 3 bases, the J end by 1 base, with 13 bases between. Germline loops: CDR1 SGHTA, CDR2 FQGTGA. Full variable domain (outside the CDR3, taken from reference TRBV7-3 and TRBJ2-7): GAGVSQTPSNKVTEKGKYVELRCDPISGHTALYWYRQSLGQGPEFLIYFQGTGAADDSGLPNDRFFAVRPEGSVSTLKIQRTERGDSAVYLCASSFRDGGSYEQYFGPGTRLTVT.

The rearrangement joins TRBV5-6 to TRBJ2-3; D is uncertain. The germline V gene encodes CDR1 SGHDT and CDR2 YYEEEE. The CDR3 consists of 15 residues. The V end lost 2 bases, the J end lost 0 bases, and 10 bases lay between the germline ends. The CDR3 sequence is CASSFQMPSTDTQYF. Here the CDR3 DNA reads TGTGCCAGCAGCTTCCAAATGCCTAGCACAGATACGCAGTATTTT.

This clone was recorded only once. The chain carries TRBV7-9 and TRBJ2-7; D is ambiguous. Germline V gene data show CDR1 as SEHNR and CDR2 as FQNEAQ (reference sequence). CDR3 length: 14 amino acids. V was shortened by 1 base and J by 3 bases, with 10 bases between the two germline ends. Here the CDR3 DNA reads TGTGCCAGCAGCTTAGGCGGCAGCTTCTACGAGCAGTACTTC. Protein sequence: CASSLGGSFYEQYF. Using reference TRBV7-9 and TRBJ2-7 for the parts outside the CDR3, the full variable domain is DTGVSQNPRHKITKRGQNVTFRCDPISEHNRLYWYRQTLGQGPEFLTYFQNEAQLEKSRLLSDRFSAERPKGSFSTLEIQRTEQGDSAMYLCASSLGGSFYEQYFGPGTRLTVT.

This clone was seen only a few times. The rearrangement links TRBV7-2 to TRBJ1-4; D gene ambiguous. V lost 4 bases to trimming and J lost 3 bases, with 9 bases between them. CDR1 and CDR2 (germline): SGHTA, FQGNSA. The CDR3 covers 14 residues. CDR3 amino acids: CASSSSAANEKLFF. The CDR3 region has the DNA TGTGCCAGCAGCTCCTCTGCGGCTAATGAAAAACTGTTTTTT.

V and J are TRBV3-1 (or the pseudogene TRBV3-2) and TRBJ2-2, with 8 positions matching TRBD1. CDR3 length: 15 residues. Trimming at V came to 4 bases and at J to 7 bases, leaving 8 bases not matched to a gene. Germline V CDR1 and CDR2: LGHDT, YNNKEL (reference sequence). CDR3 bases: TGTGCCAGCAGCCTAGGAGCAGGGGGCCACGGGGAGCTGTTTTTT. Protein: CASSLGAGGHGELFF.

The chain combines TRBV28 with TRBJ1-2; no clear D. Germline V gene data show CDR1 as MDHEN and CDR2 as SYDVKM. Trimming removed 7 bases at V and 8 bases at J, with 14 bases between. The CDR3 consists of 12 residues. The CDR3 sequence is CASTDTERGYTF. As DNA, the CDR3 is TGTGCCAGCACCGACACGGAGCGAGGCTACACCTTC.

The chain combines TRBV7-9 with TRBJ1-2; D may be TRBD1 (6 bases). From germline, CDR1 is SEHNR and CDR2 FQNEAQ (reference sequence). The CDR3 covers 16 residues. V lost 5 bases, J lost 13 bases, and 29 bases lay in between. The CDR3 DNA reads TGTGCCAGCAGCACAGGCGGGGGGCGGCGTCGTCTGTTGTCCACCTTC. Translating it yields CASSTGGGRRRLLSTF.

The gene calls are TRBV14 and TRBJ1-3; D may be TRBD1 (6 bases). CDR3 length: 16 residues. The germline CDR1 and CDR2 sequences are SGHDN and FVKESK. With 1 base removed from V and 0 bases from J, the gap between germline ends came to 10 bases. The CDR3 bases are TGTGCCAGCAGCCAAGTTGGAGGGGGCTCTGGAAACACCATATATTTT. Translated: CASSQVGGGSGNTIYF.

The chain links TRBV2 to TRBJ1-5; D is unclear. CDR3 length: 15 residues. V lost 3 bases, J lost 4 bases, and 13 bases lay in between. Germline values: CDR1 SNHLY, CDR2 FYNNEI. The CDR3 nucleotides read TGTGCCAGCAGTGATGGTGGGATGGGGAATCAGCCCCAGCATTTT. Translation: CASSDGGMGNQPQHF.

This chain links TRBV12-3 or TRBV12-4 with TRBJ2-3; D remains ambiguous. V lost 2 bases and J lost 5, with 8 bases in between. This CDR3 contains 13 residues. The CDR3 sequence: CASSLLDGDTQYF. DNA of the CDR3: TGTGCCAGCAGTTTACTCGATGGAGATACGCAGTATTTT.

The table lists this clone with a few counts. The chain employs TRBV29-1 and TRBJ2-1; weak D call: TRBD1 (6 bases). Germline V gives CDR1 SQVTM, CDR2 ANQGSEA. CDR3 size: 13 residues. Trimming pared 3 bases from V and 4 bases from J, leaving 10 bases between. The CDR3 here is CSVESGDYNEQFF. CDR3 bases: TGCAGCGTTGAGTCAGGGGATTACAATGAGCAGTTCTTC.

The V and J genes are TRBV18 and TRBJ2-6, with D uncertain. Looked up from germline, CDR1 is KGHSH and CDR2 is LQKENI. CDR3 length equals 17 residues. V was clipped by 2 bases and J by 0 bases, with 11 bases between them. The CDR3 nucleotides read TGTGCCAGCTCACCATTAGGCTCCCTCTCTGGGGCCAACGTCCTGACTTTC. It translates to CASSPLGSLSGANVLTF.